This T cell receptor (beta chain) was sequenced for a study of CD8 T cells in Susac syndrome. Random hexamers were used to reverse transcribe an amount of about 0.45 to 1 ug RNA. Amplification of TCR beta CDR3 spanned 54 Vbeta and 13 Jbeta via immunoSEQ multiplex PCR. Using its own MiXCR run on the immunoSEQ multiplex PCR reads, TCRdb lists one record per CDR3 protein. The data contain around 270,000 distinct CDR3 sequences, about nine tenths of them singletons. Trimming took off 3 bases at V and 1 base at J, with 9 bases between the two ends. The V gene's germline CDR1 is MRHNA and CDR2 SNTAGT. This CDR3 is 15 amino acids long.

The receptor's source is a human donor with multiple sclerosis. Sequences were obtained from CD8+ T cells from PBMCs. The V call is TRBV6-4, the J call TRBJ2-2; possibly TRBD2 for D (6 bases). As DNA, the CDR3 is TGTGCCAGCAGTGAGATGGGGGGGAACACCGGGGAGCTGTTTTTT. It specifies CASSEMGGNTGELFF.